This T cell receptor (beta chain) was documented in a study of blood T cell repertoires in COVID-19. About the study: Acute and convalescent COVID-19 samples came from the United States, Italy and Spain. T cells, B-cell-depleted T cells, or PBMCs provided the cDNA or gDNA that served as material.

This clone occurred once. J was trimmed by 1 base and V by 4 bases; bases with no gene match: 5. The V gene's germline CDR1 is SGDLS and CDR2 YYNGEE. The CDR3 spans 16 residues. Original methodology: Amplification of reference gene primers was used by the study to estimate nucleated cell counts. The table came from immunoSEQ multiplex PCR; TCRdb's copy has only in-frame clones and leaves some out. The V and J calls and the clone size are those of that table, but D and trimming were determined from the DNA. The sample contains some 110,000 clones, over 60% of which appear only once. The clonotype comes from a man in his 70s with acute or convalescent COVID-19. V and J are TRBV9 and TRBJ2-5, with 12 bases lining up with TRBD2. The sample comprised peripheral blood. CDR3 sequence reads: CASSSGLAGLQETQYF. In DNA, the CDR3 is TGTGCCAGCAGCTCCGGACTAGCGGGACTCCAAGAGACCCAGTACTTC.